The present T cell receptor beta chain was sequenced within a study of blood T cell repertoires in COVID-19. The wider study: Acute-phase and convalescent COVID-19 samples originated in the United States, Italy and Spain. T cells, B-cell-depleted T cells, or PBMCs supplied cDNA or gDNA.

Source study methods: Scientists estimated how many nucleated cells there were by amplifying reference gene primers. Generated by immunoSEQ multiplex PCR, the TCRdb table keeps only in-frame clones and is missing some. That table supplies the V and J calls and clone size; D and trimming were determined from the DNA. The sample contains 44,000 or so clones, roughly 84% of which appear only once. The germline V gene encodes CDR1 LNHNV and CDR2 YYDKDF (reference sequence). Germline trimming cut 2 bases from V and 0 bases from J; bases unmatched to any gene: 4. This CDR3 spans 16 amino acids. The sequencing input was peripheral blood. The clonotype comes from a man aged 50-60 years with active COVID-19. V usage is TRBV15 and J usage is TRBJ2-3; 8 bases align to TRBD2. CDR3 amino acids: CATSRLAGPSTDTQYF. The CDR3 coding sequence is TGTGCCACCAGCAGACTAGCGGGCCCTAGCACAGATACGCAGTATTTT.